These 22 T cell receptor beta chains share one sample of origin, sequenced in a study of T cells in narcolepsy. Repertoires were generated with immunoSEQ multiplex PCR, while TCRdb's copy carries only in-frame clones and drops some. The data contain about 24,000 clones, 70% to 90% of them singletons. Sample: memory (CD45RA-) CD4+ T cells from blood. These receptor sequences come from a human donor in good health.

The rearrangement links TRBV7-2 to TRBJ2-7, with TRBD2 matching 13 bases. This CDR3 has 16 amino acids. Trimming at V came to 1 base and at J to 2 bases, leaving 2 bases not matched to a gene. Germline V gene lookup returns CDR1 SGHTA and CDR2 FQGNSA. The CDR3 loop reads CASSLGTSGSPYEQYF. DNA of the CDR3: TGTGCCAGCAGCTTAGGGACTAGCGGGAGTCCCTACGAGCAGTACTTC.

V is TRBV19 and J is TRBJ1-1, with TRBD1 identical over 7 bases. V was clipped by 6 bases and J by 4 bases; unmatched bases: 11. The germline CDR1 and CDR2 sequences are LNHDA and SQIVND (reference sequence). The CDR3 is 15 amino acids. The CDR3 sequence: CASRLATGAGTEAFF. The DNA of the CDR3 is TGTGCCAGTAGACTGGCCACAGGGGCGGGCACTGAAGCTTTCTTT.

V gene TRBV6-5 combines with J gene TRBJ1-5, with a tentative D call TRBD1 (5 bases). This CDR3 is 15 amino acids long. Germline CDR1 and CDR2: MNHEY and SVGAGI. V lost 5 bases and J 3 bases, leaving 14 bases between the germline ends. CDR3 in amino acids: CASSNGGGLNQPQHF. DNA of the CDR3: TGTGCCAGCAGTAATGGGGGGGGACTCAATCAGCCCCAGCATTTT.

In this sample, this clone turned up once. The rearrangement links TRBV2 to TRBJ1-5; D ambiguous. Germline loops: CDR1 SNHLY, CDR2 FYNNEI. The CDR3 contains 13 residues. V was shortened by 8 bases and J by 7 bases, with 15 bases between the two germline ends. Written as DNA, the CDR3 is TGTGCCAGCGGGCTGCGAGGGCTGCAGCCCCAGCATTTT. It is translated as CASGLRGLQPQHF.

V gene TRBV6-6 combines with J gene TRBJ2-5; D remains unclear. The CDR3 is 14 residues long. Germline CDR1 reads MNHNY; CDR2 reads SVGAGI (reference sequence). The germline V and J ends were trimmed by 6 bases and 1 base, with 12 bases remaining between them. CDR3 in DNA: TGTGCCAGCAGCAAACGTCCCCTCCAAGAGACCCAGTACTTC. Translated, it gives CASSKRPLQETQYF.

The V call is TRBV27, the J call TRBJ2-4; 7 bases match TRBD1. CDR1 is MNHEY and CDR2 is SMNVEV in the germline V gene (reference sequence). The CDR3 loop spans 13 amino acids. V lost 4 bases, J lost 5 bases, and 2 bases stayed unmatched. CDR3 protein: CASSWDSENIQYF. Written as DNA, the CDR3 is TGTGCCAGCAGTTGGGACAGCGAAAACATTCAGTACTTC.

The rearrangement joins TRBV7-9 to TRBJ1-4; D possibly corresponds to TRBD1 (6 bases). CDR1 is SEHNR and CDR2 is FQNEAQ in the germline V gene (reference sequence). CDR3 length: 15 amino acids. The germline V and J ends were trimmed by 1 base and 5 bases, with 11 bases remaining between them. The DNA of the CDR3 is TGTGCCAGCAGCTTAGGGACAGTCGAAAATGAAAAACTGTTTTTT. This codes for CASSLGTVENEKLFF.

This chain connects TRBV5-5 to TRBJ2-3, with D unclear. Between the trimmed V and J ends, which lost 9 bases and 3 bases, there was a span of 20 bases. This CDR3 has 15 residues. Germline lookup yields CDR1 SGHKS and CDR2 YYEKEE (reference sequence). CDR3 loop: CATTSGDLQTDTQYF. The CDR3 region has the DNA TGTGCCACTACGTCGGGCGATCTGCAGACAGATACGCAGTATTTT.

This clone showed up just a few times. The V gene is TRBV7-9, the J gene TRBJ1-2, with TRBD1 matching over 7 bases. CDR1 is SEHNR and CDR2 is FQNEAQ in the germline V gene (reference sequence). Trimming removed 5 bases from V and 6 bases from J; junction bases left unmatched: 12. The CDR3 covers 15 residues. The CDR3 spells CASSHLKGAEDGYTF. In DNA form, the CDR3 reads TGTGCCAGCAGCCACCTAAAGGGGGCTGAGGATGGCTACACCTTC.

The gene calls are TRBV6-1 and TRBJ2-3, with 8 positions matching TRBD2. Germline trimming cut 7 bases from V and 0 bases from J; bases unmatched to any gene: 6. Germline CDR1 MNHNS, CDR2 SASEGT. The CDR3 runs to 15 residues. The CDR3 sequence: CASTFSGASTDTQYF. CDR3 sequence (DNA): TGTGCCAGCACGTTTAGCGGGGCTAGCACAGATACGCAGTATTTT.

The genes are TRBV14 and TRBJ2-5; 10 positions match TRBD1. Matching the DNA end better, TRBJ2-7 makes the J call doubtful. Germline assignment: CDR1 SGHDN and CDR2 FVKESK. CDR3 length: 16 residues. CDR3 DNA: TGTGCCAGCAGCCAAGAGGGACAGGGGAGCTCCTACGAGCAGTACTTC. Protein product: CASSQEGQGSSYEQYF.

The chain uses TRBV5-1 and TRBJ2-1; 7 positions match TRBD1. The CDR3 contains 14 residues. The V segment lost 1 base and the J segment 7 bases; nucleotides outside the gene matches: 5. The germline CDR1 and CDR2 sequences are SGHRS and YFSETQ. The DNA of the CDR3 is TGCGCCAGCAGCTTGACCAGGGGGAAGAATGAGCAGTTCTTC. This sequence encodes CASSLTRGKNEQFF.

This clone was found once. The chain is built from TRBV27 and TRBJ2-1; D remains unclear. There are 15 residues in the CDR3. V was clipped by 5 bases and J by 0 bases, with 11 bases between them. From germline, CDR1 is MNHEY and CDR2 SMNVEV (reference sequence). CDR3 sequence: CASSGPTGSYNEQFF. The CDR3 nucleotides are TGTGCCAGCAGTGGACCCACGGGCTCCTACAATGAGCAGTTCTTC.

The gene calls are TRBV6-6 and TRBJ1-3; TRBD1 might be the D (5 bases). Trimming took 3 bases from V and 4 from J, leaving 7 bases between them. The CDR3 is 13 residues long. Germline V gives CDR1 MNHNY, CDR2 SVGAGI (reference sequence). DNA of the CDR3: TGTGCCAGCAGTTATTCAGGGGGAAACACCATATATTTT. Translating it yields CASSYSGGNTIYF.

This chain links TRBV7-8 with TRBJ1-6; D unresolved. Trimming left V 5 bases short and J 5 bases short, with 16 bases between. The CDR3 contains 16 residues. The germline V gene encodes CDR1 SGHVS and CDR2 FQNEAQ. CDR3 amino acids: CASSPMDEGDNSPLHF. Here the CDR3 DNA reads TGTGCCAGCAGCCCAATGGACGAGGGAGATAATTCACCCCTCCACTTT.

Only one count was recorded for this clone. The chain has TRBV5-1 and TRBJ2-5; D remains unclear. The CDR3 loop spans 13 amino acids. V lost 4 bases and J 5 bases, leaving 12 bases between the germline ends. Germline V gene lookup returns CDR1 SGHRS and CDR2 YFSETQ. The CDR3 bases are TGCGCCAGCAGCCGCGACTTCGATGAGACCCAGTACTTC. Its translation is CASSRDFDETQYF.

The CDR3 DNA reads as TGTGCCAGCAGGTTTTATAGGACAGGGACGAATCAGCCCCAGCATTTT. Its translation: CASRFYRTGTNQPQHF. V usage is TRBV28 and J usage is TRBJ1-5; 8 bases are a match to TRBD1. The junction had 11 bases not matched to a gene; V was cut back by 6 bases and J by 4 bases. The CDR3 has 16 residues. CDR1 MDHEN and CDR2 SYDVKM come from the germline V gene.

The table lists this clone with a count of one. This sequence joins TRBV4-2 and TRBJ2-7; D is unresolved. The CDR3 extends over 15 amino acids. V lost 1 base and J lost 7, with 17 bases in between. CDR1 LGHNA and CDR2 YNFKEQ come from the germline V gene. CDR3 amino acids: CASSQVSQVSWEQYF. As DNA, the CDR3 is TGTGCCAGCAGCCAAGTTTCCCAGGTATCATGGGAGCAGTACTTC.

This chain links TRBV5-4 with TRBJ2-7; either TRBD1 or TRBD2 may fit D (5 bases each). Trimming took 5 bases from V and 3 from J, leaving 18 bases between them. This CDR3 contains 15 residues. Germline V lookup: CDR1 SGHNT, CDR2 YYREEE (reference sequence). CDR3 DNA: TGTGCCAGCAGGGACGACCGGGACCCTCGCTACGAGCAGTACTTC. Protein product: CASRDDRDPRYEQYF. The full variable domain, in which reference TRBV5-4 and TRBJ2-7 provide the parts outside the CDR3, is ETGVTQSPTHLIKTRGQQVTLRCSSQSGHNTVSWYQQALGQGPQFIFQYYREEENGRGNFPPRFSGLQFPNYSSELNVNALELDDSALYLCASRDDRDPRYEQYFGPGTRLTVT.

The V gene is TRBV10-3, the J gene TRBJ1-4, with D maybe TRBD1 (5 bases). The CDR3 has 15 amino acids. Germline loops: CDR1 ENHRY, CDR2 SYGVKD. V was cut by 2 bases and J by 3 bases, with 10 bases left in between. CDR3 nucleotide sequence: TGTGCCATCAGTGAGCAGGCAGGGTCTAATGAAAAACTGTTTTTT. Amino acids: CAISEQAGSNEKLFF.

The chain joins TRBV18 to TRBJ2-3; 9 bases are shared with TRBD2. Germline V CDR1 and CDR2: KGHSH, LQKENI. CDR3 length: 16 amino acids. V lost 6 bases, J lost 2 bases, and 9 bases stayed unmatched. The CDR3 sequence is CASSPRASGATDTQYF. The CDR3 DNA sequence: TGTGCCAGCTCCCCCAGGGCTAGCGGGGCCACAGATACGCAGTATTTT.

The DNA of the CDR3 is TGTGCCAGCAGTCTGGTATGGGACTCGAGGACGAATGAGCAGTTCTTC. Translated, it gives CASSLVWDSRTNEQFF. The gene calls are TRBV7-9 and TRBJ2-1, with D maybe TRBD2 (6 bases). The ends were cut back, 6 bases at V and 7 bases at J, with 22 bases in the middle. The CDR3 spans 16 residues. Germline V gene lookup returns CDR1 SEHNR and CDR2 FQNEAQ (reference sequence). The full variable domain, its missing parts supplied by reference TRBV7-9 and TRBJ2-1, is DTGVSQNPRHKITKRGQNVTFRCDPISEHNRLYWYRQTLGQGPEFLTYFQNEAQLEKSRLLSDRFSAERPKGSFSTLEIQRTEQGDSAMYLCASSLVWDSRTNEQFFGPGTRLTVL.